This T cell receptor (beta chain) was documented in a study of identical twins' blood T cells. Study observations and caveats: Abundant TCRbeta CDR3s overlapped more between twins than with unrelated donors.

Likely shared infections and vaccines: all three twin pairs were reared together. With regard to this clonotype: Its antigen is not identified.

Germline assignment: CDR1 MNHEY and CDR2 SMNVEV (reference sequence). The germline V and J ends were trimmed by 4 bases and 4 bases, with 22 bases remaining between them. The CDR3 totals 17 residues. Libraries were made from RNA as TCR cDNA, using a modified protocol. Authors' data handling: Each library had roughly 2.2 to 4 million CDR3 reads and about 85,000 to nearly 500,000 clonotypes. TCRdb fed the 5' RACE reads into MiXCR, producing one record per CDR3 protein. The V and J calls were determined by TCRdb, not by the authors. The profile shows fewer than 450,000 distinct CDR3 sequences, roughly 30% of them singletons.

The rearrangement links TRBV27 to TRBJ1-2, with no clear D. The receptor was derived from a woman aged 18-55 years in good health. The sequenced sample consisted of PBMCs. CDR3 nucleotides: TGTGCCAGCAGTTACACGCCGGTGCAGTTAGGTATCTATGGCTACACCTTC. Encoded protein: CASSYTPVQLGIYGYTF.